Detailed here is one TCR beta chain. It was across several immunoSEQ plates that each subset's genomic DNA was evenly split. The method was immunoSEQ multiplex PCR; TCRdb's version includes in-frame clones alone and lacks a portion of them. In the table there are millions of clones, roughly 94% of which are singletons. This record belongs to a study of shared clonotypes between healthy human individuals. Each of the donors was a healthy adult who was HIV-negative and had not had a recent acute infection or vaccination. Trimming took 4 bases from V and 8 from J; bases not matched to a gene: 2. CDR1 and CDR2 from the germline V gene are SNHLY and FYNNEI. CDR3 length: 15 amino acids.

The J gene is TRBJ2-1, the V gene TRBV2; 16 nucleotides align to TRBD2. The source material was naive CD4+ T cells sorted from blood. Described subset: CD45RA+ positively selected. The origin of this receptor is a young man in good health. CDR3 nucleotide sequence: TGTGCCAGCAGTGTGGGACTAGCGGGAGGGGATGAGCAGTTCTTC. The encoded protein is CASSVGLAGGDEQFF.